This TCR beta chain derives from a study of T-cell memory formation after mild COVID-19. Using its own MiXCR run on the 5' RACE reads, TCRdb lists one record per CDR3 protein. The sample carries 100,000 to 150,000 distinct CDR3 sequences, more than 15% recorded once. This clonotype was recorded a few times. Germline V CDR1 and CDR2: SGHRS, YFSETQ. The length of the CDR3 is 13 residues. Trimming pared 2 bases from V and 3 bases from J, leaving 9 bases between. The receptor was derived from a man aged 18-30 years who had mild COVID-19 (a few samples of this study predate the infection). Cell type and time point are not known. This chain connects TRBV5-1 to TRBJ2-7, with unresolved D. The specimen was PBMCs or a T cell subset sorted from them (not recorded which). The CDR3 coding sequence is TGCGCCAGCAGCTTCTCAGGAAACTACGAGCAGTACTTC. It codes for CASSFSGNYEQYF.